This entry is about one T cell receptor beta chain. The source of the sample is a study of blood T cell repertoires in COVID-19. Across the study: Sites in the United States, Italy and Spain provided acute and convalescent COVID-19 samples. Sample material is recorded as cDNA or gDNA derived from T cells, B-cell-depleted T cells, or PBMCs.

Seattle patient enrollment occurred during active infection, with longitudinal follow-up thereafter. This CDR3 has 16 amino acids. V dropped 3 bases and J dropped 0 bases, with 12 bases sitting between them. The germline gives CDR1 MGHDK, CDR2 SYGVNS. As originally analysed: By means of reference gene primer amplification, nucleated cell counts were estimated. The repertoire was sequenced with immunoSEQ multiplex PCR; TCRdb's copy has only in-frame clones and lacks some. D and trimming come from the DNA, and the V and J calls and clone size come from that table. Of 150,000 to 250,000 clones in the sample, 85% to 95% were seen once.

The sequence was obtained from a man under 40 with COVID-19, enrolled during active disease. This chain connects TRBV25-1 to TRBJ1-3; a possible D gene is TRBD1 (6 bases). Sequencing was carried out using peripheral blood. This CDR3 reads CASSEGHFSSGNTIYF. CDR3 nucleotide sequence: TGTGCCAGCAGTGAGGGACATTTCAGCTCTGGAAACACCATATATTTT.